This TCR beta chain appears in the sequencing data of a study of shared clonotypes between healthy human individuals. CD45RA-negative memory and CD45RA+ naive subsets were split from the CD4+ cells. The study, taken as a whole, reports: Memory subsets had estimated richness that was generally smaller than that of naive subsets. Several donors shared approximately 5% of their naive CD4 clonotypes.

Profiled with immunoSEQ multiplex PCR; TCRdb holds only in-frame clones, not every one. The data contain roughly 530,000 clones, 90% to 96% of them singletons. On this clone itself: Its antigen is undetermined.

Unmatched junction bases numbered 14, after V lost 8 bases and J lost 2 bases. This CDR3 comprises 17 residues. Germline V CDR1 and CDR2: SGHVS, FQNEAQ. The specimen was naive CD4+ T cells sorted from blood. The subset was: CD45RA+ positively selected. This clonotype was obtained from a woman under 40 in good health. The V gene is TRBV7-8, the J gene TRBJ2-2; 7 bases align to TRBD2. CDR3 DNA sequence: TGTGCCAGCCACCGCCCCCGGCTAGCGGTCAACACCGGGGAGCTGTTTTTT. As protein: CASHRPRLAVNTGELFF.